This T cell receptor (beta chain) is from a study of T cell repertoires in cytomegalovirus infection. Background on the study: In public TCR beta signatures, there were indications of both CMV infection and matching HLA type. Points from the study as a whole: Pooled public TCR beta family frequency picked out CMV carriers with the relevant HLA.

This clonotype was found many times. Its cognate antigen is unknown. TCRdb re-derived calls from the reads in MiXCR, one entry per CDR3 protein. The table lists tens of thousands of distinct CDR3 sequences, around 3.8% of them singletons. CDR3 size: 13 residues. V was cut by 3 bases and J by 9 bases, with 12 bases left in between. In germline, CDR1 is SGHNT, CDR2 YENEEA. The sample was PBMCs. This TCR was sampled from a human donor in good health (CMV status not recorded). Some clones in this sample may be carry-over from other donors' samples. The chain carries TRBV11-3 and TRBJ2-4; D may be TRBD1 (6 bases). This CDR3 reads CASSLRPRGIQYF. In DNA form, the CDR3 reads TGTGCCAGCAGCTTGAGACCCAGGGGCATTCAGTACTTC.